Presented here are 21 T cell receptor beta chains from one specimen sequenced in a study of blood T cell repertoires in COVID-19. Here immunoSEQ multiplex PCR was the method, and the copy in TCRdb shows in-frame clones only, minus some. The sample includes roughly 200,000 clones, 89% of them seen just once. Material for sequencing was PBMCs or T cells enriched from blood (not recorded which). The source of these receptors is a woman aged 35 to 49 with acute COVID-19.

The chain carries TRBV15 and TRBJ1-6; D gene unclear. The germline V and J ends were trimmed by 8 bases and 4 bases, with 12 bases remaining between them. Germline V gene data show CDR1 as LNHNV and CDR2 as YYDKDF (reference sequence). The CDR3 consists of 14 residues. The CDR3 sequence: CATSAGMYNSPLHF. The CDR3 DNA is TGTGCCACCTCGGCGGGGATGTATAATTCACCCCTCCACTTT.

The gene calls are TRBV28 and TRBJ1-1; 7 bases line up with TRBD1. CDR1 is MDHEN, CDR2 SYDVKM, per germline. With 3 bases clipped from V and 7 bases from J, the junction kept 14 bases outside the gene matches. The CDR3 covers 16 residues. The CDR3 here is CASSLENPPGTVEAFF. DNA of the CDR3: TGTGCCAGCAGTTTGGAGAATCCACCAGGGACAGTTGAAGCTTTCTTT.

The V gene is TRBV10-1, the J gene TRBJ2-1, with 7 bases that match TRBD2. Germline V gene data show CDR1 as WNHNN and CDR2 as SYGVQD (reference sequence). This CDR3 is 18 amino acids long. V gave up 1 base and J gave up 0 bases; unmatched junction bases: 9. The CDR3 DNA reads TGCGCCAGCAGTGAGTTTTTGAGGCGGGGGAGCTCCTACAATGAGCAGTTCTTC. It specifies CASSEFLRRGSSYNEQFF.

The chain links TRBV6-5 to TRBJ1-1, with 7 bases aligning to TRBD1. The V gene's germline CDR1 is MNHEY and CDR2 SVGAGI. The length of the CDR3 is 13 residues. V lost 6 bases to trimming and J lost 3 bases; unmatched junction nucleotides: 4. CDR3 sequence (DNA): TGTGCCAGCAGCCTGGACAGGTACACTGAAGCTTTCTTT. Amino acids: CASSLDRYTEAFF.

The gene calls are TRBV2 and TRBJ2-7; TRBD1 is a possible D gene (6 bases). Germline CDR1 SNHLY, CDR2 FYNNEI. The length of the CDR3 is 15 residues. V shed 6 bases and J shed 3 bases, with 18 bases lying between them. The CDR3, as DNA: TGTGCCAGCAGGGAACAGGGCCTTTGGGGCTACGAGCAGTACTTC. Its translation: CASREQGLWGYEQYF.

The rearrangement joins TRBV3-1 (or the pseudogene TRBV3-2) to TRBJ2-5; 7 bases agree with TRBD2. The CDR3 has 15 amino acids. With 4 bases clipped from V and 3 bases from J, the junction kept 8 bases outside the gene matches. The V gene's germline CDR1 is LGHDT and CDR2 YNNKEL (reference sequence). DNA of the CDR3: TGTGCCAGCAGCCGGAACTGGGGGGGGAAAGAGACCCAGTACTTC. The encoded protein is CASSRNWGGKETQYF.

This chain links TRBV19 with TRBJ2-3; the D gene is possibly TRBD1 (5 bases). This CDR3 is built from 17 residues. Germline V gives CDR1 LNHDA, CDR2 SQIVND (reference sequence). V was clipped by 1 base and J by 0 bases, with 14 bases between them. The DNA of the CDR3 is TGTGCCAGTAGTATAGGACGACAGAGACTTAGCACAGATACGCAGTATTTT. This gives the protein CASSIGRQRLSTDTQYF.

The rearrangement uses TRBV12-5 and TRBJ2-3, with a possible D match to TRBD2 (6 bases). Trimming removed 6 bases at V and 1 base at J, with 14 bases between. The CDR3 spans 15 residues. From germline, CDR1 is LGHNT and CDR2 FRNRAP. Here the CDR3 reads CASGPGLSRTDTQYF. The CDR3 nucleotides are TGTGCTAGTGGACCGGGACTGTCGCGCACAGATACGCAGTATTTT. The full variable domain, its missing parts supplied by reference TRBV12-5 and TRBJ2-3, is DARVTQTPRHKVTEMGQEVTMRCQPILGHNTVFWYRQTMMQGLELLAYFRNRAPLDDSGMPKDRFSAEMPDATLATLKIQPSEPRDSAVYFCASGPGLSRTDTQYFGPGTRLTVL.

The CDR3 nucleotides are TGTGCCAGCGAGGACAGAAACTATGGCTACACCTTC. Its translation: CASEDRNYGYTF. V and J are TRBV2 and TRBJ1-2, with D possibly being TRBD1 (6 bases). V was cut by 8 bases and J by 2 bases, with 9 bases left in between. This CDR3 contains 12 residues. Per the germline V gene, CDR1 is SNHLY and CDR2 is FYNNEI.

CDR3 in amino acids: CASSLQSEFNYGYTF. The CDR3 DNA sequence: TGTGCCAGCAGCCTCCAATCAGAATTTAACTATGGCTACACCTTC. The V and J genes are TRBV9 and TRBJ1-2; D call uncertain. Germline CDR1 and CDR2: SGDLS and YYNGEE. With 4 bases removed from V and 1 base from J, the gap between germline ends came to 14 bases. The CDR3 has 15 residues.

The chain employs TRBV28 and TRBJ1-1; D is unclear. The CDR3 runs to 12 residues. From germline, CDR1 is MDHEN and CDR2 SYDVKM. V shed 1 base and J shed 8 bases, with 8 bases lying between them. The chain's CDR3 is CASSLLLAEAFF. As DNA, the CDR3 is TGTGCCAGCAGTTTATTGCTGGCCGAAGCTTTCTTT.

The V gene is TRBV3-1 (or the pseudogene TRBV3-2), the J gene TRBJ2-7; TRBD2 agrees at 14 bases. Per germline, CDR1 LGHDT and CDR2 YNNKEL (reference sequence). Trimming cost V 3 bases and J 6 bases; bases outside gene matches: 13. The CDR3 is 18 residues long. CDR3 sequence reads: CASSQRGTSGSSRGEQYF. CDR3 nucleotides: TGTGCCAGCAGCCAGAGAGGGACTAGCGGGAGTAGTCGTGGCGAGCAGTACTTC.

The V and J genes are TRBV29-1 and TRBJ2-7; TRBD2 matches 7 bases. The germline gives CDR1 SQVTM, CDR2 ANQGSEA. The CDR3 is 13 residues long. Losses at the gene ends were 5 bases for V and 6 bases for J; bases not matched to a gene: 10. The CDR3 sequence is CSVRDYGLAEQYF. For the CDR3, the DNA is TGCAGCGTTAGGGACTATGGTCTCGCCGAGCAGTACTTC.

This sequence joins TRBV7-9 and TRBJ2-5; D gene uncertain. This CDR3 spans 11 amino acids. With 3 bases removed from V and 5 bases from J, the gap between germline ends came to 4 bases. Per germline, CDR1 SEHNR and CDR2 FQNEAQ (reference sequence). The CDR3 DNA reads TGTGCCAGCAGCTTTCAGGAGACCCAGTACTTC. As protein: CASSFQETQYF.

CDR3: CSVESSGLYNEQFF. The CDR3, as DNA: TGCAGCGTTGAATCTAGCGGATTATACAATGAGCAGTTCTTC. The V gene is TRBV29-1, the J gene TRBJ2-1; 7 nucleotides agree with TRBD2. CDR1 is SQVTM, CDR2 ANQGSEA, per germline. Trimming took 2 bases from V and 4 from J; bases not matched to a gene: 5. CDR3 length: 14 amino acids.

J is TRBJ1-2 and V is TRBV29-1; a weak D match, TRBD1 (6 bases). The CDR3 consists of 15 residues. V gave up 1 base and J gave up 4 bases, with 16 bases separating them. Germline V gives CDR1 SQVTM, CDR2 ANQGSEA. The CDR3 bases are TGCAGCGTTGAAGGAGAAGGGGGGGTTCCCTATGGCTACACCTTC. Protein sequence: CSVEGEGGVPYGYTF.

This chain joins TRBV7-9 and TRBJ1-3, with D perhaps TRBD1 (6 bases). The CDR3 spans 15 residues. With 5 bases removed from V and 0 bases from J, the gap between germline ends came to 11 bases. Germline-derived CDR1 and CDR2 are SEHNR and FQNEAQ (reference sequence). Here the CDR3 DNA reads TGTGCCAGCAGCCAAGGACAGAGCTCTGGAAACACCATATATTTT. It is translated as CASSQGQSSGNTIYF.

The V gene is TRBV7-2, the J gene TRBJ2-3, with 9 positions matching TRBD2. V lost 1 base, J lost 2 bases, and 7 bases stayed unmatched. The germline V gene encodes CDR1 SGHTA and CDR2 FQGNSA. The CDR3 contains 17 residues. The CDR3 spells CASSLVVTSGLTDTQYF. Written as DNA, the CDR3 is TGTGCCAGCAGCTTAGTGGTGACTAGCGGCCTCACAGATACGCAGTATTTT.

This chain connects TRBV19 to TRBJ1-4, with D maybe TRBD1 (5 bases). Trimming pared 7 bases from V and 4 bases from J, leaving 10 bases between. The CDR3 is made up of 13 amino acids. Germline-derived CDR1 and CDR2 are LNHDA and SQIVND (reference sequence). CDR3 in DNA: TGTGCCAGTAACCTAGGGGTTAATGAAAAACTGTTTTTT. Its translation is CASNLGVNEKLFF.

V usage is TRBV19 and J usage is TRBJ2-5, with 10 bases that match TRBD2. Germline V gene sequence: CDR1 LNHDA, CDR2 SQIVND (reference sequence). The CDR3 totals 16 residues. V shed 4 bases, J shed 0 bases, and the junction held 5 bases outside the gene matches. The CDR3 nucleotides read TGTGCCAGTAGTAAAGGACTAGCGGTTTACCAAGAGACCCAGTACTTC. This encodes CASSKGLAVYQETQYF.

CDR3 residues: CASSPGQFTYEQYF. DNA for the CDR3: TGTGCCAGCAGCCCGGGACAATTTACCTACGAGCAGTACTTC. The chain couples TRBV5-6 to TRBJ2-7, with D possibly TRBD1 on 6 matching bases. The CDR3 is 14 amino acids. The ends were cut back, 4 bases at V and 2 bases at J, with 13 bases in the middle. CDR1 is SGHDT and CDR2 is YYEEEE in the germline V gene. The variable domain in full, completed from reference TRBV5-6 and TRBJ2-7, reads DAGVTQSPTHLIKTRGQQVTLRCSPKSGHDTVSWYQQALGQGPQFIFQYYEEEERQRGNFPDRFSGHQFPNYSSELNVNALLLGDSALYLCASSPGQFTYEQYFGPGTRLTVT.